This T cell receptor beta chain emerged from a study of siplizumab effects on memory and regulatory T cells. Study-wide results and limits: Alloreactive sequences whose origin lay in unstimulated CD4+ memory cells were significantly reduced by siplizumab.

Assay: immunoSEQ multiplex PCR; the TCRdb copy retains only in-frame clones and omits some. The sample lists some 97,000 clones, about 92% seen once, with 0.55% to 0.95% in the top ten. As for this clone: Its antigen is undetermined.

The specimen sequenced was Tregs sorted from blood. This TCR was sampled from a human donor in good health.

The CDR3 sequence: CASSFGTGIGSGYTF. The CDR3 DNA is TGTGCCAGCAGTTTTGGTACAGGGATTGGGTCTGGCTACACCTTC. The V call is TRBV28, the J call TRBJ1-2; D might be TRBD1 (6 bases). Trimming left V 3 bases short and J 7 bases short, with 18 bases between. The CDR3 length is 15 residues. CDR1 and CDR2 from the germline V gene are MDHEN and SYDVKM.